This T cell receptor beta chain is from a study of glioma-infiltrating T cells. This CDR3 region has 15 residues. Per the germline V gene, CDR1 is DFQATT and CDR2 is SNEGSKA (reference sequence). Amplification of TCR alpha and beta CDR3 regions from RNA used iRepertoire nested multiplex PCR. TCRdb reprocessed the multiplex PCR reads via MiXCR and lists one record per CDR3 protein. The top ten hold roughly 29% of the sample, which has about 130,000 distinct CDR3 sequences, around 23% seen once. Study findings and constraints: Non-neoplastic patients had below-expected tissue-blood divergence, while all gliomas exceeded expectation.

This clonotype came up once. As yet, its antigen is unknown. A much larger clonotype is one base distant, so this may be a read error. The gene calls are TRBV20-1 and TRBJ2-1; 7 bases match TRBD1. The sequenced sample consisted of glioma tissue, nonneoplastic brain tissue, or PBMCs (not recorded which). This receptor was obtained from a human donor with low-grade glioma or glioblastoma, undergoing nonglioma brain surgery, or in good health (not recorded which). The CDR3 here is CSARGRDSSYNEKFF. The CDR3 bases are TGCAGTGCTAGAGGTCGGGACAGCTCCTACAATGAGAAGTTCTTC.